Below, 21 T cell receptor beta chains from the same sample are listed, as sequenced in a study of PD-L1 blockade in urothelial cancer. Time point meaning: peripheral blood 6 weeks after treatment start. Data came from immunoSEQ multiplex PCR; TCRdb stores just in-frame clones and leaves some out. The table has roughly 120,000 clones, about 89% seen once; the top ten hold approximately 1.7%. The sample was PBMCs, taken around atezolizumab (anti-PD-L1) treatment. These receptors all stem from a man in his sixties with urothelial cancer.

The chain joins TRBV7-9 to TRBJ2-3; no definite D call. Germline V lookup: CDR1 SEHNR, CDR2 FQNEAQ (reference sequence). Trimming removed 5 bases from V and 5 bases from J, with 11 bases in between. The CDR3 runs 13 residues. DNA of the CDR3: TGTGCCAGCAGCCCAGGAACCGGAGATACGCAGTATTTT. This gives the protein CASSPGTGDTQYF.

This clone appeared once. V is TRBV5-1 and J is TRBJ2-3; D uncertain. The CDR3 runs 12 residues. Germline lookup yields CDR1 SGHRS and CDR2 YFSETQ. V lost 4 bases, J lost 2 bases, and 5 bases lay in between. CDR3 residues: CASSTHTDTQYF. As DNA, the CDR3 is TGCGCCAGCAGCACACACACAGATACGCAGTATTTT.

This chain joins TRBV20-1 and TRBJ1-2; 8 positions agree with TRBD1. Germline-derived CDR1 and CDR2 are DFQATT and SNEGSKA (reference sequence). This CDR3 comprises 11 residues. With V trimmed by 5 bases and J by 8 bases, 4 bases remained unmatched. CDR3 bases: TGCAGTGCTTGGACAGGGCCCGGCTACACCTTC. It codes for CSAWTGPGYTF.

This clone has just one count. This rearrangement joins TRBV5-4 to TRBJ2-5, with unresolved D. The CDR3 consists of 13 residues. Per germline, CDR1 SGHNT and CDR2 YYREEE (reference sequence). The V and J ends lost 0 bases and 4 bases respectively, with 7 bases between them. CDR3 DNA sequence: TGTGCCAGCAGCTTGGTTAGCAGAGAGACCCAGTACTTC. Its protein product is CASSLVSRETQYF.

This rearrangement joins TRBV6-5 to TRBJ2-3, with TRBD1 matching 11 bases. CDR1 and CDR2 (germline): MNHEY, SVGAGI. Trimming took 5 bases from V and 4 from J; bases not matched to a gene: 5. The length of the CDR3 is 15 residues. CDR3 residues: CASSIGQGAADTQYF. The DNA for the CDR3 is TGTGCCAGCAGTATAGGACAGGGGGCAGCAGATACGCAGTATTTT.

The chain joins TRBV10-3 to TRBJ1-2, with 9 bases matching TRBD1. The CDR3 runs to 16 residues. Germline CDR1 and CDR2: ENHRY and SYGVKD. The V and J ends lost 3 bases and 7 bases, in that order; junction bases with no gene match: 12. CDR3 nucleotide sequence: TGTGCCATCAGTGACCGGGACAGGGAGCCTTGGAGTGGCTACACCTTC. Translation: CAISDRDREPWSGYTF.

This chain connects TRBV20-1 to TRBJ2-7, with a possible D match to TRBD2 (6 bases). V lost 3 bases and J lost 4, with 7 bases in between. Germline V CDR1 and CDR2: DFQATT, SNEGSKA (reference sequence). This CDR3 is built from 11 residues. The CDR3 is CSARGGYEQYF. The DNA of the CDR3 is TGCAGTGCTAGGGGGGGTTACGAGCAGTACTTC.

The gene calls are TRBV5-1 and TRBJ2-3; TRBD2 matches 7 bases. The germline V gene encodes CDR1 SGHRS and CDR2 YFSETQ. The CDR3 covers 15 residues. V was pared by 0 bases and J by 0 bases, with 1 base of the junction left unmatched. This chain's CDR3 is CASSLGSGSTDTQYF. CDR3 coding DNA: TGCGCCAGCAGCTTGGGTAGCGGGAGCACAGATACGCAGTATTTT.

The chain links TRBV21-1 to TRBJ1-2; whether TRBD1, the table's D call, matches the DNA was not checked. TRBV21-1 is described as a pseudogene. The length of the CDR3 is 15 residues. In DNA, the CDR3 is TGTGCCAGCAGCAAAGAGCAGGGTATAAGGCGTGGCTACACCTTC. Its translation: CASSKEQGIRRGYTF.

The chain links TRBV18 to TRBJ2-2; 11 bases match TRBD1. CDR1 is KGHSH and CDR2 is LQKENI in the germline V gene. This CDR3 spans 17 amino acids. J was trimmed by 6 bases and V by 3 bases; bases with no gene match: 9. In nucleotides, the CDR3 is TGTGCCAGCTCACCTCTCGGACAGGGGGCGCATTCCGGGGAGCTGTTTTTT. Its translation is CASSPLGQGAHSGELFF. Together with reference TRBV18 and TRBJ2-2, the CDR3 gives the full variable domain: NAGVMQNPRHLVRRRGQEARLRCSPMKGHSHVYWYRQLPEEGLKFMVYLQKENIIDESGMPKERFSAEFPKEGPSILRIQQVVRGDSAAYFCASSPLGQGAHSGELFFGEGSRLTVL.

V usage is TRBV28 and J usage is TRBJ1-5; the D gene is possibly TRBD1 (5 bases). The CDR3 length is 14 residues. V gave up 3 bases and J gave up 3 bases, with 9 bases separating them. Germline V gives CDR1 MDHEN, CDR2 SYDVKM. In nucleotides, the CDR3 is TGTGCCAGCAGTTTTCCGGGGGACAATCAGCCCCAGCATTTT. Protein sequence: CASSFPGDNQPQHF.

This chain joins TRBV7-2 and TRBJ2-5; 10 nucleotides match TRBD2. The trim removed 3 bases at V and 5 bases at J, leaving 12 bases unmatched. The CDR3 extends over 17 amino acids. Per the germline V gene, CDR1 is SGHTA and CDR2 is FQGNSA. CDR3 nucleotide sequence: TGTGCCAGCAGCTTTAATCAGCGGGGGGGCCGTTTGGAGACCCAGTACTTC. This gives the protein CASSFNQRGGRLETQYF.

This clone was observed once. The chain couples TRBV28 to TRBJ2-7; D may be TRBD1 (6 bases). Trimming took off 6 bases at V and 3 bases at J, with 6 bases between the two ends. The germline V gene has CDR1 MDHEN and CDR2 SYDVKM. This CDR3 comprises 11 residues. CDR3: CASSRGYEQYF. DNA for the CDR3: TGTGCCAGCAGCAGGGGCTACGAGCAGTACTTC. Combining the CDR3 with reference TRBV28 and TRBJ2-7 gives the whole variable domain DVKVTQSSRYLVKRTGEKVFLECVQDMDHENMFWYRQDPGLGLRLIYFSYDVKMKEKGDIPEGYSVSREKKERFSLILESASTNQTSMYLCASSRGYEQYFGPGTRLTVT.

The V and J genes are TRBV7-2 and TRBJ1-1; possibly TRBD1 for D (5 bases). Trimming left V 1 base short and J 11 bases short, with 8 bases between. CDR1 and CDR2 from the germline V gene are SGHTA and FQGNSA. The CDR3 has 11 amino acids. As DNA, the CDR3 is TGTGCCAGCAGCTTAGAAGGGGATGCTTTCTTT. It encodes CASSLEGDAFF.

The chain is built from TRBV6-5 and TRBJ2-7, with TRBD1 matching 7 bases. This CDR3 region has 13 residues. Germline CDR1 is MNHEY and CDR2 is SVGAGI. J gave up 2 bases and V 6 bases, and 4 bases lay outside the gene matches. The CDR3 spells CASSPGQPYEQYF. CDR3 DNA: TGTGCCAGCAGCCCGGGACAGCCCTACGAGCAGTACTTC.

The chain uses TRBV28 and TRBJ2-7, with 7 bases identical to TRBD1. The germline gives CDR1 MDHEN, CDR2 SYDVKM. The CDR3 is 15 residues long. V trimming: 2 bases; J trimming: 4 bases; junction bases outside the gene matches: 8. DNA for the CDR3: TGTGCCAGCAGTTTAGCCGGGACAGATTTTTACGAGCAGTACTTC. As protein: CASSLAGTDFYEQYF. Using reference TRBV28 and TRBJ2-7 for the parts outside the CDR3, the full variable domain is DVKVTQSSRYLVKRTGEKVFLECVQDMDHENMFWYRQDPGLGLRLIYFSYDVKMKEKGDIPEGYSVSREKKERFSLILESASTNQTSMYLCASSLAGTDFYEQYFGPGTRLTVT.

The table lists this clone with a few counts. The CDR3 sequence: CASTPGGNYGYTF. The CDR3 DNA reads TGTGCCAGTACCCCGGGCGGGAACTATGGCTACACCTTC. V is TRBV19 and J is TRBJ1-2; D gene ambiguous. Trimming removed 7 bases at V and 2 bases at J, with 11 bases between. Germline-derived CDR1 and CDR2 are LNHDA and SQIVND (reference sequence). The CDR3 consists of 13 residues.

V gene TRBV7-2 combines with J gene TRBJ2-3, with D possibly being TRBD2 (6 bases). V was shortened by 2 bases and J by 3 bases, with 12 bases between the two germline ends. Germline V lookup: CDR1 SGHTA, CDR2 FQGNSA. The CDR3 runs to 15 residues. The CDR3 coding sequence is TGTGCCAGCAGCTTACGGGGGATGGTAACAGATACGCAGTATTTT. Its protein is CASSLRGMVTDTQYF. Filled out from reference TRBV7-2 and TRBJ2-3, the complete variable domain reads GAGVSQSPSNKVTEKGKDVELRCDPISGHTALYWYRQSLGQGLEFLIYFQGNSAPDKSGLPSDRFSAERTGGSVSTLTIQRTQQEDSAVYLCASSLRGMVTDTQYFGPGTRLTVL.

This sequence joins TRBV7-2 and TRBJ1-5, with D possibly TRBD1 on 6 matching bases. CDR3 length: 15 residues. Germline CDR1 and CDR2: SGHTA and FQGNSA. Trimming removed 4 bases at V and 0 bases at J, with 10 bases between. DNA of the CDR3: TGTGCCAGCAGCTACGACAGGCCTAGCAATCAGCCCCAGCATTTT. Translated, it gives CASSYDRPSNQPQHF.

The chain combines TRBV11-2 with TRBJ2-4; D is perhaps TRBD1 (5 bases). CDR3 length equals 17 residues. Trimming left V 5 bases short and J 0 bases short, with 17 bases between. The germline CDR1 and CDR2 sequences are SGHAT and FQNNGV. CDR3 loop: CASSTITGPLAKNIQYF. DNA of the CDR3: TGTGCCAGCAGCACCATTACAGGTCCTCTAGCCAAAAACATTCAGTACTTC.

Here the CDR3 reads CASSRQGRENTEAFF. CDR3 in DNA: TGCGCCAGCAGCCGGCAGGGGAGGGAAAACACTGAAGCTTTCTTT. The chain is built from TRBV4-1 and TRBJ1-1, with D perhaps TRBD1 (6 bases). The CDR3 has 15 residues. V lost 4 bases and J lost 2, with 14 bases in between. CDR1 is MGHRA, CDR2 YSYEKL, per germline.